The entry that follows covers one TCR beta chain sequence. This clonotype was seen only a few times. It lacks a known antigen. Base-call qualities are not available, and no considerably larger clone is one nucleotide away. Donors were around 37 systemically healthy Caucasian individuals from Russia aged roughly 6 to 100 years. Each donor gave approximately 9.4 milliliters of peripheral blood, drawn into EDTA-treated Vacutainer tubes. PBMCs were isolated by Ficoll-Paque density-gradient centrifugation, with at least 7 million obtained per sample. Trizol reagent was used to extract total RNA from PBMCs, with at least 5.5 micrograms per sample. The percentages of naive CD45RAhigh/CD27high T cells were determined by flow cytometry on a PBMC aliquot from every donor. The source of the sample is a study of blood T cells in healthy people across ages (dated by TCRdb to 2015 to 2017). Describing the broader study: Template switching captured roughly one uniquely barcoded TCR beta cDNA molecule per two T cells in model experiments. Using deep sequencing normalized with unique cDNA molecular identifiers, the study measured how TCR beta repertoire diversity changes with age. Four age groups were formed from the donors: young (average approximately 15 years), middle-aged (around 40), aged (over 55) and long-lived (less than 85). Using the same blood draw, the study looked at two additional independent replicas of 1 million unique cDNA reads for two donors, one aged 18 to 29 and the other aged 80 or older. Overall study results and their limits: The CMV infection status of donors was not known, potentially confounding age-related changes in expanded clonotypes. Observed TCR beta diversity per million T cells fell roughly linearly with age, and a significant reduction was already apparent by age around 40. Estimates of total diversity based on one million sequenced T cells were considered lower bounds and underestimates. Bulk unsorted PBMC profiling prevented conclusive comparison of naive and antigen-experienced compartments. Compared with the aged group, the long-lived group had more naive CD4+ T cells, fewer expanded clones and increased TCR diversity, suggesting age selection. A strong correlation was found between observed TCR beta diversity and the percentage of naive T cells measured by flow cytometry.

Receptor amplification or capture employed 5' RACE. Sequencing was performed on an Illumina HiSeq 2500. A second PCR of roughly 7 to 12 cycles was run with a J-beta primer mix and a sample-barcoded 5' primer. A unique molecular identifier was introduced onto each TCR beta cDNA molecule by a template-switch 5' adaptor carrying 12 random nucleotides. At least 3 million CDR3-containing paired-end reads were obtained from each sample. First-strand cDNA was synthesized from all RNA with the Mint cDNA synthesis kit, primed by a TRBC-specific oligonucleotide. Following uracil-DNA glycosylase treatment, all cDNA underwent a first 18-cycle PCR with the universal primers M1SS and BC2_uni_R. Per the source publication's procedure: For normalization, 1 million high-quality reads, each with a distinct molecular identifier, were randomly selected from each sample. Instead of being binned into consensus sequences, reads with shared molecular identifiers were discarded. CDR3 identification, clonotype clustering and error correction used MiTCR with a Q25 quality threshold and the strictest error-elimination algorithm. Lower-bound total TCR beta diversity was estimated with a nonparametric unseen species model using Euler transformation. TCRdb took the public reads, trimmed them with fastp at Q25, ran MiXCR for clone calling and kept in-frame beta chains. All rows with the same CDR3 protein become a single entry with the most common DNA and genes. It is TCRdb's table, rather than the study itself, that gives the V and J calls and clone size. Here the sample has some 850,000 distinct CDR3 sequences; roughly 26% occur a single time. The ten largest clonotypes hold approximately 2.9% of the sample.

This same sample was also part of a study on T cells of mothers and their children. As the second study states: The donors were nine systemically healthy Caucasian individuals, made up of three mothers and their six children. cDNA synthesis used all of the extracted RNA, with approximately 1.4 ug of RNA in each 15 ul reaction. In the second PCR, sample barcodes and 2-4 random nucleotides were introduced via the M1S primer. More than 8 million TCR beta CDR3 reads were obtained from each mother, and approximately 3 million reads were obtained from each child. In both related and unrelated pairs, thymic selection shapes the output of TCR recombination in a similar way, with inherited differences having only a minor effect. Normalized repertoire overlap in related mother-child pairs was always slightly higher than in unrelated mother-child pairs, but the difference was never significant. No persistent microchimeric T cell clones were found, with a detection sensitivity of 80 to 100 clones per million clonotypes. Deep NGS was used in the study to compare the TCR beta repertoires of mothers and children and to look for features that separate related mother-child pairs from unrelated individuals. The mean age was about 38 +/- 4 years for the mothers and about 10 +/- 4 years for the children. Libraries were sequenced on Illumina HiSeq 2000 with 100+100 nt paired-end reads after adapter ligation with NEBNext reagents. To prevent cross-contamination, the mother and child libraries were prepared one month apart and sequenced in separate runs. Each donor had between roughly 450,000 and 2,100,000 distinct TCR beta clonotypes identified. Naive TCR beta clonotypes were estimated from low-frequency clonotypes matched to each donor's FACS-determined naive share, without sorting.

The specimen was blood. This TCR derives from a boy younger than 18 in good health.

The CDR3 here reads CSAIREGATYEQYF. The nucleotide sequence reads as follows: TGCAGTGCCATAAGGGAGGGGGCAACCTACGAGCAGTACTTC. Recombination joined TRBV20-1 with TRBJ2-7; the D gene could be either TRBD1 or TRBD2, each agreeing at 7 bases. In the germline V gene (reference sequence), CDR1 corresponds to DFQATT and CDR2 to SNEGSKA. The CDR3 goes from the cysteine to the phenylalanine over 14 residues. The DNA shown is the 42-base CDR3, in frame from base 1. V was cut back by 6 bases and J by 2 bases, leaving a gap of 17 bases between them.